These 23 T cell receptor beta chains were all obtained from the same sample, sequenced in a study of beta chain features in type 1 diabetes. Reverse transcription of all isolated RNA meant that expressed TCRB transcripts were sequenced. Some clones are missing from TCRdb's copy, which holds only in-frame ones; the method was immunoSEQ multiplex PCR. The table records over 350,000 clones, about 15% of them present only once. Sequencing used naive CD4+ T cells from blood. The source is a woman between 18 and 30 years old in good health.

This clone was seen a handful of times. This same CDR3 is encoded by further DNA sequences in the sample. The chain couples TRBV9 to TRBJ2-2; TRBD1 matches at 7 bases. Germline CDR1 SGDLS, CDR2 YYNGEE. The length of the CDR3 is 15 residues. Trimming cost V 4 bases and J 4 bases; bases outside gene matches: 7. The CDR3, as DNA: TGTGCCAGCAGCCCCCGGACAGGAATCACCGGGGAGCTGTTTTTT. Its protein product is CASSPRTGITGELFF.

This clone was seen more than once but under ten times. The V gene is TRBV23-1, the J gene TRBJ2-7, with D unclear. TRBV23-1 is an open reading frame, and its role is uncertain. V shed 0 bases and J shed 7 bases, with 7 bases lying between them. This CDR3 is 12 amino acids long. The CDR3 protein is CASSQSTMEQYF. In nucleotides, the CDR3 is TGCGCCAGCAGTCAATCTACTATGGAGCAGTACTTC.

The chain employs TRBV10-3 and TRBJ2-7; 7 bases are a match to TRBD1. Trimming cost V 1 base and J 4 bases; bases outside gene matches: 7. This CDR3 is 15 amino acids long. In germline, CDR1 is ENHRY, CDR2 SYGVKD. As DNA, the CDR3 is TGTGCCATCAGTGAGTATACCACAGGGGTGTACGAGCAGTACTTC. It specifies CAISEYTTGVYEQYF.

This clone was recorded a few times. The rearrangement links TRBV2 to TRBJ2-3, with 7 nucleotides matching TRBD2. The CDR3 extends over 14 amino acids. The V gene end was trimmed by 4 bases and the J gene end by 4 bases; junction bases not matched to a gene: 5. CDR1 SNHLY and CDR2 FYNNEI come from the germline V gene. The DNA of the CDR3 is TGTGCCAGCAGTGGAGTAGCGGGCCCAGATACGCAGTATTTT. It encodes CASSGVAGPDTQYF.

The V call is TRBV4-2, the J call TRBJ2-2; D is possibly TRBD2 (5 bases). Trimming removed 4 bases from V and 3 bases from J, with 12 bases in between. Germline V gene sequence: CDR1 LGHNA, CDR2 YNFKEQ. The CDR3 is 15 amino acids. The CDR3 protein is CASSLQRIDTGELFF. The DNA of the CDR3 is TGTGCCAGCAGCCTTCAGCGGATAGACACCGGGGAGCTGTTTTTT.

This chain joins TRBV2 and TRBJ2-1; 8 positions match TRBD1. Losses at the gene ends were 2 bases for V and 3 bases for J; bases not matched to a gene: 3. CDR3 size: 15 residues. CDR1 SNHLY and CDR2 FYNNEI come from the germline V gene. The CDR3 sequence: CASSELGQGYNEQFF. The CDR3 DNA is TGTGCCAGCAGTGAATTAGGACAGGGCTACAATGAGCAGTTCTTC.

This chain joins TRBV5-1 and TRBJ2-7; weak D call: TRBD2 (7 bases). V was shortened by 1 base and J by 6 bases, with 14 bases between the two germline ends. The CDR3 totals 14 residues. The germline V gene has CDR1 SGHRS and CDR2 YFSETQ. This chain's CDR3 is CASSLSRGTTEQYF. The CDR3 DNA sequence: TGCGCCAGCAGCTTGTCGAGGGGGACTACCGAGCAGTACTTC.

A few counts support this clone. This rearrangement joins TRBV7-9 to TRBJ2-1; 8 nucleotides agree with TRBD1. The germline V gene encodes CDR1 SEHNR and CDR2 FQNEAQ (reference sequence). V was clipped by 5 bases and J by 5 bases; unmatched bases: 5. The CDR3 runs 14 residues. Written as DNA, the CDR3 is TGTGCCAGCAGCCAGGACAGGGCGGACAATGAGCAGTTCTTC. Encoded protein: CASSQDRADNEQFF. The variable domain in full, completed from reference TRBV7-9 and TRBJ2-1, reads DTGVSQNPRHKITKRGQNVTFRCDPISEHNRLYWYRQTLGQGPEFLTYFQNEAQLEKSRLLSDRFSAERPKGSFSTLEIQRTEQGDSAMYLCASSQDRADNEQFFGPGTRLTVL.

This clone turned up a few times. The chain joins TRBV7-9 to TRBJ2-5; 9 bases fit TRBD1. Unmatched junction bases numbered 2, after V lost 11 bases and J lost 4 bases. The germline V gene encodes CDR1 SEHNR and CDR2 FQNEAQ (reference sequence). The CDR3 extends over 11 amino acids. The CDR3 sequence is CAGGQGETQYF. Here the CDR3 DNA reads TGTGCCGGGGGACAGGGAGAGACCCAGTACTTC.

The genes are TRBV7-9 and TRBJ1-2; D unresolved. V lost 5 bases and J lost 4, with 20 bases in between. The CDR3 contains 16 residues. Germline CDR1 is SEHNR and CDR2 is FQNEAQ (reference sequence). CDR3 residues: CASSSRAPGEPYGYTF. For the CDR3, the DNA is TGTGCCAGCAGCAGCCGCGCTCCCGGGGAACCCTATGGCTACACCTTC.

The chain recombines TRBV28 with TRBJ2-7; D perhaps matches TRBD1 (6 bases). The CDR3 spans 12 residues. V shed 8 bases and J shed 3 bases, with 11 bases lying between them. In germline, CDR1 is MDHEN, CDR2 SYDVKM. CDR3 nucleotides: TGTGCCAGCGGGGCCAGGGGCTACGAGCAGTACTTC. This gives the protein CASGARGYEQYF.

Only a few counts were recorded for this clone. CDR3 nucleotide sequence: TGTGCCAGCTCACCGGGGCCAACCAGAGATGGCTACACCTTC. This translates into CASSPGPTRDGYTF. The chain joins TRBV18 to TRBJ1-2; tentatively, D is TRBD1 (5 bases). The CDR3 is 14 amino acids. Trimming shortened V by 3 bases and J by 6 bases, and 14 bases separated the two germline ends. Looked up from germline, CDR1 is KGHSH and CDR2 is LQKENI.

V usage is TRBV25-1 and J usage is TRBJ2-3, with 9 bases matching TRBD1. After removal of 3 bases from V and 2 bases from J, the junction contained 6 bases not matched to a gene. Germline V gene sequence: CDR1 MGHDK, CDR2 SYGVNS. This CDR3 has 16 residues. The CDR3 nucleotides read TGTGCCAGCAGTGATCCCGGACAGGGGAACACAGATACGCAGTATTTT. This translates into CASSDPGQGNTDTQYF. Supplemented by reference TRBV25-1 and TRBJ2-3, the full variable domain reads EADIYQTPRYLVIGTGKKITLECSQTMGHDKMYWYQQDPGMELHLIHYSYGVNSTEKGDLSSESTVSRIRTEHFPLTLESARPSHTSQYLCASSDPGQGNTDTQYFGPGTRLTVL.

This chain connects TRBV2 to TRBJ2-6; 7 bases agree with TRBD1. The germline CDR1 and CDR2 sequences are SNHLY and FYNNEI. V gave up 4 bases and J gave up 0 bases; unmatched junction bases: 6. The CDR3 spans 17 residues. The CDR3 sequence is CASSGQGVGSGANVLTF. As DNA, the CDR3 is TGTGCCAGCAGTGGGCAGGGGGTAGGCTCTGGGGCCAACGTCCTGACTTTC.

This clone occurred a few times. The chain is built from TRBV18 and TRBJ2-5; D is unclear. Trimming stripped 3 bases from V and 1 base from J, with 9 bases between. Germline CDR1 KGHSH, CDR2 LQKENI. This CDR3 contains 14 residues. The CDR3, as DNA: TGTGCCAGCTCACCCAGGAACACCCAAGAGACCCAGTACTTC. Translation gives CASSPRNTQETQYF.

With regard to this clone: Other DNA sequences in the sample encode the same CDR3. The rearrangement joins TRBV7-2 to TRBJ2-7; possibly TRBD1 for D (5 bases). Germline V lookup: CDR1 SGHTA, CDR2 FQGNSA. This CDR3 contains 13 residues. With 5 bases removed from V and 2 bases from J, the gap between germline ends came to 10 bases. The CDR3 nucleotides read TGTGCCAGCAGCCTAGGGGCGCCCTACGAGCAGTACTTC. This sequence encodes CASSLGAPYEQYF. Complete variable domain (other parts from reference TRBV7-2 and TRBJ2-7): GAGVSQSPSNKVTEKGKDVELRCDPISGHTALYWYRQSLGQGLEFLIYFQGNSAPDKSGLPSDRFSAERTGGSVSTLTIQRTQQEDSAVYLCASSLGAPYEQYFGPGTRLTVT.

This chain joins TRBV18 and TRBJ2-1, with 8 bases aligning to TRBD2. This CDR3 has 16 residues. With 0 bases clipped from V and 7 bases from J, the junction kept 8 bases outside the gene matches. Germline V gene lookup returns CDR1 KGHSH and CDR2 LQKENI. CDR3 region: CASSPPVGRAGNEQFF. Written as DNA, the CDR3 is TGTGCCAGCTCACCACCGGTCGGGAGGGCCGGGAATGAGCAGTTCTTC.

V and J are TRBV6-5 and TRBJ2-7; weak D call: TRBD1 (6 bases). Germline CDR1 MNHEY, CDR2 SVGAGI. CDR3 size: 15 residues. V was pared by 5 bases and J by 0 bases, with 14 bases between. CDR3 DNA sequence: TGTGCCAGCAGTGCGACAGGTCGCGGCTCCTACGAGCAGTACTTC. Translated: CASSATGRGSYEQYF.

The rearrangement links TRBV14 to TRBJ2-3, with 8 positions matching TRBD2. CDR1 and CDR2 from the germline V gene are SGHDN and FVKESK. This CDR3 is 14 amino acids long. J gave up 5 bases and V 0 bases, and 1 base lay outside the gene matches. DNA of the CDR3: TGTGCCAGCAGCCAAGAGGCGGGAGGAGATACGCAGTATTTT. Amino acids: CASSQEAGGDTQYF.

DNA of the CDR3: TGTGCCAGCAGCGAAGACAGGGCCTTCTATGGCTACACCTTC. It codes for CASSEDRAFYGYTF. The chain carries TRBV9 and TRBJ1-2, with TRBD1 identical over 7 bases. Germline CDR1 SGDLS, CDR2 YYNGEE. Trimming at V came to 3 bases and at J to 4 bases, leaving 6 bases not matched to a gene. The CDR3 spans 14 residues. The full variable domain, with the rest looked up from reference TRBV9 and TRBJ1-2, is DSGVTQTPKHLITATGQRVTLRCSPRSGDLSVYWYQQSLDQGLQFLIQYYNGEERAKGNILERFSAQQFPDLHSELNLSSLELGDSALYFCASSEDRAFYGYTFGSGTRLTVV.

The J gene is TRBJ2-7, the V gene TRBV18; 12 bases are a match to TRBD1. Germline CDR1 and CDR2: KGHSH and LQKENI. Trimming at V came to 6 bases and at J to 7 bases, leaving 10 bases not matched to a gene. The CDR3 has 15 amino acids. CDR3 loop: CASSVTGQGAQEQYF. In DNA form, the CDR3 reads TGTGCCAGCTCGGTCACGGGACAGGGGGCCCAAGAGCAGTACTTC.

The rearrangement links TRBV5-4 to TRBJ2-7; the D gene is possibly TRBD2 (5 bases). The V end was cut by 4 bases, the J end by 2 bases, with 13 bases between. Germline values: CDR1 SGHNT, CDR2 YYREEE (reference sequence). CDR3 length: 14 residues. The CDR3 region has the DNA TGTGCCAGCAGCCGAGCGGAACCGCCCTACGAGCAGTACTTC. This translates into CASSRAEPPYEQYF.

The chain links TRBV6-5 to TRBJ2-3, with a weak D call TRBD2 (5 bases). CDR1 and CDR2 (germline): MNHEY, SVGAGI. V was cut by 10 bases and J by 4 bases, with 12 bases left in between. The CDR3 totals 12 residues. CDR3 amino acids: CATTSLADTQYF. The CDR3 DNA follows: TGTGCCACCACTAGTCTGGCAGATACGCAGTATTTT.